Following are 2 T cell receptor beta chains from one sample sequenced in a study of T cell responses to AZD1222 COVID-19 vaccine. The protocol was immunoSEQ multiplex PCR, while the TCRdb copy is restricted to in-frame clones and leaves out a portion. The sample has 100,000 to 150,000 clones, about 87% seen once. This specimen was peripheral blood, taken on day 0 of AZD1222 vaccination. The source is an adult in good health.

This chain joins TRBV28 and TRBJ2-5; perhaps TRBD2 as D (6 bases). The germline CDR1 and CDR2 sequences are MDHEN and SYDVKM. Trimming removed 5 bases from V and 5 bases from J, with 15 bases in between. This CDR3 has 14 residues. The DNA for the CDR3 is TGTGCCAGCAGTACCCTACTTGGAGGGGAGACCCAGTACTTC. This gives the protein CASSTLLGGETQYF.

The chain is built from TRBV19 and TRBJ1-2; D remains ambiguous. Trimming left V 3 bases short and J 4 bases short, with 6 bases between. The CDR3 length is 12 residues. From germline, CDR1 is LNHDA and CDR2 SQIVND (reference sequence). CDR3 nucleotide sequence: TGTGCCAGTAGTATGGAGGGCTATGGCTACACCTTC. Translated, it gives CASSMEGYGYTF.